A single sample is the source of the 2 T cell receptor beta chains below, sequenced in a study of OX40 agonist ivuxolimab in advanced cancers. Profiling relied on immunoSEQ multiplex PCR, and the TCRdb table lists in-frame clones only, not all of them. The data hold 77,000 or so clones, with about 93% observed a single time. The material was CD4+ or CD8+ T cells sorted from blood, obtained in a trial of the OX40 agonist ivuxolimab. The receptor source for this set is an adult with an advanced solid tumor such as melanoma, head and neck, liver or kidney cancer.

This sequence joins TRBV7-8 and TRBJ2-1; 12 bases align to TRBD2. The CDR3 covers 16 residues. The V segment lost 3 bases and the J segment 3 bases; nucleotides outside the gene matches: 3. The germline gives CDR1 SGHVS, CDR2 FQNEAQ. CDR3 DNA: TGTGCCAGCAGCTTCGGACTAGCGGGGAACTACAATGAGCAGTTCTTC. Its protein is CASSFGLAGNYNEQFF. Full variable domain (rest looked up from reference TRBV7-8 and TRBJ2-1): GAGVSQSPRYKVAKRGQDVALRCDPISGHVSLFWYQQALGQGPEFLTYFQNEAQLDKSGLPSDRFFAERPEGSVSTLKIQRTQQEDSAVYLCASSFGLAGNYNEQFFGPGTRLTVL.

The chain carries TRBV7-9 and TRBJ2-1, with D perhaps matching TRBD2 (6 bases). V was cut by 1 base and J by 8 bases, with 18 bases left in between. The CDR3 loop spans 16 amino acids. Germline V CDR1 and CDR2: SEHNR, FQNEAQ (reference sequence). In DNA, the CDR3 is TGTGCCAGCAGCTTAGTTTTGGCGGGGCTATGGGATGAGCAGTTCTTC. Translated, it gives CASSLVLAGLWDEQFF.